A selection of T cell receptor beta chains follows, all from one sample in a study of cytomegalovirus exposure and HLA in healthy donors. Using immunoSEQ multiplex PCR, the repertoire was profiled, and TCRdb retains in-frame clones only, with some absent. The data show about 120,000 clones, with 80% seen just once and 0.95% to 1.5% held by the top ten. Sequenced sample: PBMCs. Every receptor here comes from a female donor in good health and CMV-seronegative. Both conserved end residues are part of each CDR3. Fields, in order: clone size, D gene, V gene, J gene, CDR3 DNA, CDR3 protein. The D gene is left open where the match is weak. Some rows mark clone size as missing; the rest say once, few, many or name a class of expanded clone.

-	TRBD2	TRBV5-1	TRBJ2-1	TGCGCCAGCGGCAGCAGCGGGAGTGGCGGAGAGCAGTTCTTC	CASGSSGSGGEQFF
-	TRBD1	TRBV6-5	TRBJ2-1	TGTGCCAGCAGACAAGACAGGGGATTCTACAATGAGCAGTTCTTC	CASRQDRGFYNEQFF
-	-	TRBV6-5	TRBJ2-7	TGTGCCAGCAAGCCCCGGCCAGGGTGGGACAACGCGCAGTACTTC	CASKPRPGWDNAQYF
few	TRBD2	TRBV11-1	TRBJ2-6	TGTGCCAGCAGCACCCGGCTAGCGGGAGGTTCTGGGGCCAACGTCCTGACTTTC	CASSTRLAGGSGANVLTF
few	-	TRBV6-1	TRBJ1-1	TGTGCCAGCAACACAAGAAAAGAAGCTTTCTTT	CASNTRKEAFF
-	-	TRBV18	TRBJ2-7	TGTGCCAGCTCTAGCGGCACTTCCTCCTACGAGCAGTACTTC	CASSSGTSSYEQYF
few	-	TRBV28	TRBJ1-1	TGTGCCAGCAGTTTATCGTTCGAAGCTTTCTTT	CASSLSFEAFF
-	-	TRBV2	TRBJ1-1	TGTGCCTCGGCAGGAATGAACACTGAAGCTTTCTTT	CASAGMNTEAFF
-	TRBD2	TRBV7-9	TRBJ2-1	TGTGCCAGCTCGGAGGGGCTAGCGGAGCCACCAGAGCAGTTCTTC	CASSEGLAEPPEQFF
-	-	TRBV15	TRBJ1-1	TGTGCCACCAGCAGAGGGGGGGTTAGGGACACTGAAGCTTTCTTT	CATSRGGVRDTEAFF
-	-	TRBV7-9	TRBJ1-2	TGTGCCAGCAGCTTTGGTGCAGGGTATGGCTACACCTTC	CASSFGAGYGYTF
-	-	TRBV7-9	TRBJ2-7	TGTGCCATCCTAAAGGACTCAACCTCCTACGAGCAGTACTTC	CAILKDSTSYEQYF
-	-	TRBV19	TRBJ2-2	TGTGCCAGTATTAGCGGAAGAGTAGGAACCGGGGAGCTGTTTTTT	CASISGRVGTGELFF
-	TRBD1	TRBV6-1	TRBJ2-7	TGTGCCAGCAGTGAAAGTGGGACAGGGTCCTACGAGCAGTACTTC	CASSESGTGSYEQYF
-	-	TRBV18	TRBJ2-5	TGTGCCAGCTCACCTCGACAATTCCAAGAGACCCAGTACTTC	CASSPRQFQETQYF
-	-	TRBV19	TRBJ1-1	TGTGCCAGTAGTCCCGTCGTGCGGGAGGGAGCTGAAGCTTTCTTT	CASSPVVREGAEAFF
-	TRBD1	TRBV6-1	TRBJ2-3	TGTGCCAGCAGTGCAACAGGGGAAGCAGATACGCAGTATTTT	CASSATGEADTQYF
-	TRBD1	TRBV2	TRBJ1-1	TGTGCCAGCACCCGGGACAGGGGCACTGAAGCTTTCTTT	CASTRDRGTEAFF
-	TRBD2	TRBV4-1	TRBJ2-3	TGCGCCAGCAGCCAAGAACCGGCGGGGGGGAGCACAGATACGCAGTATTTT	CASSQEPAGGSTDTQYF
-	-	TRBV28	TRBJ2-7	TGTGCCAGCCGTGTCCAGGGGATCACGTACGAGCAGTACTTC	CASRVQGITYEQYF
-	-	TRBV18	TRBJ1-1	TGTGCCAGCTCACCATTGGCAGGGGCTAACACTGAAGCTTTCTTT	CASSPLAGANTEAFF
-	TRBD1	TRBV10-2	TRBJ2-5	TGCGCCAGCAGCATGACAGGGGGCTCTAAAGAGACCCAGTACTTC	CASSMTGGSKETQYF
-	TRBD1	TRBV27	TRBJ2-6	TGTGCCAGCAGTACCATAGGGGGACAGGGGACTTTGGGGTCTGGGGCCAACGGCCTGACTTTC	CASSTIGGQGTLGSGANGLTF
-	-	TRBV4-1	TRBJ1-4	TGCGCCAGCAGCCAAGTACCGCTACAGAGACCGAATGAAAAACTGTTTTTT	CASSQVPLQRPNEKLFF
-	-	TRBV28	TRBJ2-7	TGTGCTATACGGACACAAACCTACGAGCAGTACTTC	CAIRTQTYEQYF
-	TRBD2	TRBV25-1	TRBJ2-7	TGTGCCAGCAGTAGGACTAGTAGGGGTCCTCGGGAGCAGTACTTC	CASSRTSRGPREQYF